Presented here are 29 T cell receptor beta chains from one specimen sequenced in a study of blood T cell repertoires in COVID-19. Libraries were prepared by immunoSEQ multiplex PCR; TCRdb keeps only in-frame clonotypes and omits some of them. The sample consists of around 120,000 clones, roughly 85% of them appearing once. Material: peripheral blood. These receptors all stem from a man aged 30 to 39 with acute or convalescent COVID-19.

This clone was detected many times. The V gene is TRBV7-9, the J gene TRBJ2-7; 9 nucleotides agree with TRBD1. The germline V gene has CDR1 SEHNR and CDR2 FQNEAQ (reference sequence). CDR3 size: 16 residues. V trimming: 6 bases; J trimming: 3 bases; junction bases outside the gene matches: 12. The CDR3 nucleotides are TGTGCCAGCAGTCCCCCCCTGACAGGGGGGAACTACGAGCAGTACTTC. This translates into CASSPPLTGGNYEQYF. The full variable domain, in which reference TRBV7-9 and TRBJ2-7 provide the parts outside the CDR3, is DTGVSQNPRHKITKRGQNVTFRCDPISEHNRLYWYRQTLGQGPEFLTYFQNEAQLEKSRLLSDRFSAERPKGSFSTLEIQRTEQGDSAMYLCASSPPLTGGNYEQYFGPGTRLTVT.

Only a few counts were recorded for this clone. J is TRBJ1-2 and V is TRBV10-3, with no clear D. The CDR3 is made up of 13 amino acids. V lost 6 bases and J 0 bases, leaving 8 bases between the germline ends. The germline gives CDR1 ENHRY, CDR2 SYGVKD. This CDR3 is CAISPEANYGYTF. CDR3 sequence (DNA): TGTGCCATCAGCCCAGAAGCTAACTATGGCTACACCTTC.

V is TRBV20-1 and J is TRBJ2-1, with a possible D match to TRBD1 (6 bases). V was shortened by 7 bases and J by 8 bases, with 12 bases between the two germline ends. This CDR3 region has 11 residues. Germline V lookup: CDR1 DFQATT, CDR2 SNEGSKA (reference sequence). Written as DNA, the CDR3 is TGCAGTGTTAAGGGGGTCCATGAGCAGTTCTTC. This translates into CSVKGVHEQFF.

J is TRBJ1-3 and V is TRBV24-1; no clear D. CDR1 is KGHDR, CDR2 SFDVKD, per germline. CDR3 length equals 17 residues. V was cut by 0 bases and J by 0 bases, with 11 bases left in between. CDR3 region: CATSDLLRGYSGNTIYF. The DNA for the CDR3 is TGTGCCACCAGTGATTTGCTGCGGGGATACTCTGGAAACACCATATATTTT.

The chain recombines TRBV5-8 with TRBJ1-2; 7 nucleotides align to TRBD1. J was trimmed by 3 bases and V by 5 bases; bases with no gene match: 4. CDR3 size: 13 residues. From germline, CDR1 is SGHTS and CDR2 YDEGEE. The CDR3 DNA sequence: TGTGCCAGCAGTTTGACAGGGTACTATGGCTACACCTTC. Protein sequence: CASSLTGYYGYTF. The full variable domain, its missing parts supplied by reference TRBV5-8 and TRBJ1-2, is EAGVTQSPTHLIKTRGQQATLRCSPISGHTSVYWYQQALGLGLQFLLWYDEGEERNRGNFPPRFSGRQFPNYSSELNVNALELEDSALYLCASSLTGYYGYTFGSGTRLTVV.

This rearrangement joins TRBV29-1 to TRBJ2-2; the match to TRBD1 covers 8 bases. With 8 bases clipped from V and 4 bases from J, the junction kept 9 bases outside the gene matches. Germline V lookup: CDR1 SQVTM, CDR2 ANQGSEA. The CDR3 length is 14 residues. The CDR3 sequence: CSPPGGEGTGELFF. CDR3 coding DNA: TGCAGCCCCCCAGGGGGCGAGGGCACCGGGGAGCTGTTTTTT.

The chain joins TRBV28 to TRBJ1-1, with a tentative D call TRBD1 (6 bases). Looked up from germline, CDR1 is MDHEN and CDR2 is SYDVKM. Trimming stripped 5 bases from V and 1 base from J, with 20 bases between. The CDR3 runs to 17 residues. This chain's CDR3 is CASSTLDMGAQNTEAFF. CDR3 DNA sequence: TGTGCCAGCAGTACTCTCGACATGGGGGCGCAGAACACTGAAGCTTTCTTT.

There are a few counts of this clone. The J gene is TRBJ1-1, the V gene TRBV27; D remains unclear. This CDR3 is built from 14 residues. The ends were cut back, 5 bases at V and 2 bases at J, with 12 bases in the middle. Germline lookup yields CDR1 MNHEY and CDR2 SMNVEV (reference sequence). The CDR3 bases are TGTGCCAGCAGTCCCCTCCAGATAAACACTGAAGCTTTCTTT. This gives the protein CASSPLQINTEAFF.

V usage is TRBV27 and J usage is TRBJ1-5, with TRBD1 matching 10 bases. The CDR3 covers 14 residues. The V gene end was trimmed by 5 bases and the J gene end by 6 bases; junction bases not matched to a gene: 4. From germline, CDR1 is MNHEY and CDR2 SMNVEV (reference sequence). CDR3 DNA sequence: TGTGCCAGCAGTCTCGACAGGGGGCTTCAGCCCCAGCATTTT. Translating gives CASSLDRGLQPQHF.

This rearrangement joins TRBV7-9 to TRBJ2-1; D gene unclear. The CDR3 length is 15 residues. Germline CDR1 and CDR2: SEHNR and FQNEAQ (reference sequence). Trimming removed 4 bases from V and 0 bases from J, with 10 bases in between. DNA of the CDR3: TGTGCCAGCAGCTCGCCGCTTAGCTCCTACAATGAGCAGTTCTTC. The encoded protein is CASSSPLSSYNEQFF.

In the case of this clone: The same CDR3 is also encoded by other DNA sequences in this sample. The chain combines TRBV2 with TRBJ2-3, with 10 bases that match TRBD2. Germline CDR1 reads SNHLY; CDR2 reads FYNNEI. The CDR3 is 15 amino acids. V was pared by 3 bases and J by 3 bases, with 3 bases of the junction left unmatched. CDR3 sequence: CASSEGTSETDTQYF. The DNA of the CDR3 is TGTGCCAGCAGTGAGGGGACTAGCGAAACAGATACGCAGTATTTT.

The chain carries TRBV6-4 and TRBJ2-7; TRBD2 aligns across 8 bases. This CDR3 has 16 residues. In germline, CDR1 is MRHNA, CDR2 SNTAGT. V was pared by 6 bases and J by 2 bases, with 12 bases of the junction left unmatched. CDR3 sequence (DNA): TGTGCCAGCAGCCAGGGCGGGACTAGTGCTACCTACGAGCAGTACGTC. This gives the protein CASSQGGTSATYEQYV.

V is TRBV5-6 and J is TRBJ1-2; the D gene is possibly TRBD1 (6 bases). This CDR3 is 14 amino acids long. Trimming stripped 0 bases from V and 8 bases from J, with 14 bases between. CDR1 is SGHDT, CDR2 YYEEEE, per germline. The CDR3 sequence is CASSLGQEITGYTF. The DNA for the CDR3 is TGTGCCAGCAGCTTGGGACAGGAAATTACAGGCTACACCTTC. The variable domain in full, with the rest retrieved from reference TRBV5-6 and TRBJ1-2, is DAGVTQSPTHLIKTRGQQVTLRCSPKSGHDTVSWYQQALGQGPQFIFQYYEEEERQRGNFPDRFSGHQFPNYSSELNVNALLLGDSALYLCASSLGQEITGYTFGSGTRLTVV.

This rearrangement joins TRBV2 to TRBJ2-4; 9 nucleotides match TRBD1. There are 14 residues in the CDR3. Germline V gene sequence: CDR1 SNHLY, CDR2 FYNNEI. Losses at the gene ends were 8 bases for V and 8 bases for J; bases not matched to a gene: 10. DNA for the CDR3: TGTGCCAGCGGAAGGGACAGGGAATTCGACATTCAGTACTTC. Translating it yields CASGRDREFDIQYF.

This chain links TRBV7-9 with TRBJ2-3; 9 bases agree with TRBD2. There are 15 residues in the CDR3. J lost 4 bases, V lost 1 base, and 3 bases had no gene match. Germline assignment: CDR1 SEHNR and CDR2 FQNEAQ (reference sequence). This chain's CDR3 is CASSLVSGSADTQYF. For the CDR3, the DNA is TGTGCCAGCAGCTTAGTTAGCGGGAGTGCAGATACGCAGTATTTT.

The chain joins TRBV10-3 to TRBJ2-1; possibly TRBD1 for D (6 bases). Trimming took 2 bases from V and 5 from J, leaving 19 bases between them. CDR3 length: 17 residues. Germline V CDR1 and CDR2: ENHRY, SYGVKD. The CDR3 protein is CAISENQGRQDNNEQFF. The CDR3 DNA is TGTGCCATCAGTGAGAACCAGGGGAGACAGGACAACAATGAGCAGTTCTTC.

The rearrangement joins TRBV7-2 to TRBJ1-6, with 7 bases lining up with TRBD1. The CDR3 contains 15 residues. Germline CDR1 is SGHTA and CDR2 is FQGNSA. V dropped 1 base and J dropped 7; count of bases not matched to a gene: 4. Written as DNA, the CDR3 is TGTGCCAGCAGCTTAGGGGACAGCCGGAATTCACCCCTCCACTTT. Residues: CASSLGDSRNSPLHF. Complete variable domain (other parts from reference TRBV7-2 and TRBJ1-6): GAGVSQSPSNKVTEKGKDVELRCDPISGHTALYWYRQSLGQGLEFLIYFQGNSAPDKSGLPSDRFSAERTGGSVSTLTIQRTQQEDSAVYLCASSLGDSRNSPLHFGNGTRLTVT.

The rearrangement joins TRBV4-2 to TRBJ1-4, with a weak D call TRBD1 (6 bases). The CDR3 is made up of 18 amino acids. Per the germline V gene, CDR1 is LGHNA and CDR2 is YNFKEQ. V was pared by 3 bases and J by 2 bases, with 19 bases between. The CDR3 protein is CASSHKEQGFWTNEKLFF. The CDR3 DNA reads TGTGCCAGCAGCCATAAAGAGCAGGGGTTTTGGACTAATGAAAAACTGTTTTTT.

This rearrangement joins TRBV11-2 to TRBJ2-7; 9 nucleotides match TRBD2. This CDR3 contains 15 residues. CDR1 is SGHAT and CDR2 is FQNNGV in the germline V gene. The trim removed 2 bases at V and 3 bases at J, leaving 5 bases unmatched. CDR3 DNA sequence: TGTGCCAGCAGCTTACTAGCGGGGCCCAGCTACGAGCAGTACTTC. Its translation: CASSLLAGPSYEQYF. Full variable domain (missing parts from reference TRBV11-2 and TRBJ2-7): EAGVAQSPRYKIIEKRQSVAFWCNPISGHATLYWYQQILGQGPKLLIQFQNNGVVDDSQLPKDRFSAERLKGVDSTLKIQPAKLEDSAVYLCASSLLAGPSYEQYFGPGTRLTVT.

The chain is built from TRBV7-9 and TRBJ1-2; D possibly corresponds to TRBD1 (6 bases). The germline V gene has CDR1 SEHNR and CDR2 FQNEAQ (reference sequence). The CDR3 covers 16 residues. The V end lost 5 bases, the J end lost 4 bases, and 20 bases lay between the germline ends. CDR3 in amino acids: CASSPLRGGEFYGYTF. In nucleotides, the CDR3 is TGTGCCAGCAGCCCTCTTCGAGGGGGAGAATTCTATGGCTACACCTTC. Supplemented by reference TRBV7-9 and TRBJ1-2, the full variable domain reads DTGVSQNPRHKITKRGQNVTFRCDPISEHNRLYWYRQTLGQGPEFLTYFQNEAQLEKSRLLSDRFSAERPKGSFSTLEIQRTEQGDSAMYLCASSPLRGGEFYGYTFGSGTRLTVV.

The chain has TRBV18 and TRBJ2-1; D is ambiguous. Trimming took off 4 bases at V and 0 bases at J, with 10 bases between the two ends. CDR3 length: 15 amino acids. Germline loops: CDR1 KGHSH, CDR2 LQKENI. The CDR3 here is CASSLSESSYNEQFF. CDR3 in DNA: TGTGCCAGCTCACTCTCGGAGAGCTCCTACAATGAGCAGTTCTTC.

The gene calls are TRBV13 and TRBJ2-5, with TRBD2 as a possible D gene (5 bases). Trimming removed 0 bases at V and 5 bases at J, with 19 bases between. The length of the CDR3 is 17 residues. Per germline, CDR1 PRHDT and CDR2 FYEKMQ (reference sequence). The CDR3 loop is CASSLGLLEKREETQYF. The CDR3 DNA sequence: TGTGCCAGCAGCTTAGGCCTTTTGGAAAAAAGGGAGGAGACCCAGTACTTC.

This clone was detected only once. The chain recombines TRBV19 with TRBJ1-4; D possibly corresponds to TRBD1 (5 bases). CDR1 and CDR2 from the germline V gene are LNHDA and SQIVND (reference sequence). Trimming took 6 bases from V and 0 from J, leaving 8 bases between them. CDR3 size: 14 residues. Here the CDR3 reads CASRDRPTNEKLFF. In DNA form, the CDR3 reads TGTGCCAGTAGAGACAGACCAACTAATGAAAAACTGTTTTTT.

The rearrangement links TRBV6-5 to TRBJ1-1, with D possibly matching TRBD1 (6 bases). V shed 6 bases and J shed 0 bases, with 14 bases lying between them. Germline V lookup: CDR1 MNHEY, CDR2 SVGAGI. The CDR3 sequence is 15 residues long. Written as DNA, the CDR3 is TGTGCCAGCAGCCCCTCGGACAGATTGAACACTGAAGCTTTCTTT. Its translation is CASSPSDRLNTEAFF.

The chain combines TRBV7-9 with TRBJ1-2, with 7 bases fitting TRBD1. This CDR3 is 15 amino acids long. The J segment lost 4 bases and the V segment lost 2 bases, leaving 7 bases of the junction unmatched. Per the germline V gene, CDR1 is SEHNR and CDR2 is FQNEAQ (reference sequence). The CDR3 DNA reads as TGTGCCAGCAGCTTACCTGAGGGGGCCCTCTATGGCTACACCTTC. Amino acid sequence: CASSLPEGALYGYTF.

V gene TRBV9 combines with J gene TRBJ2-1; 7 bases align to TRBD2. After removal of 0 bases from V and 4 bases from J, the junction contained 4 bases not matched to a gene. This CDR3 region has 15 residues. Germline CDR1 is SGDLS and CDR2 is YYNGEE. The CDR3 region is CASSVEGAGYNEQFF. CDR3 DNA: TGTGCCAGCAGCGTAGAGGGAGCGGGGTACAATGAGCAGTTCTTC. Together with reference TRBV9 and TRBJ2-1, the CDR3 gives the full variable domain: DSGVTQTPKHLITATGQRVTLRCSPRSGDLSVYWYQQSLDQGLQFLIQYYNGEERAKGNILERFSAQQFPDLHSELNLSSLELGDSALYFCASSVEGAGYNEQFFGPGTRLTVL.

Only one count was recorded for this clone. This chain links TRBV5-4 with TRBJ2-7; D may be TRBD1 (6 bases). The CDR3 covers 12 residues. Between the trimmed V and J ends, which lost 4 bases and 4 bases, there was a span of 9 bases. Germline CDR1 and CDR2: SGHNT and YYREEE (reference sequence). This chain's CDR3 is CASSTRGYEQYF. CDR3 DNA sequence: TGTGCCAGCAGCACTAGGGGGTACGAGCAGTACTTC.

The gene calls are TRBV29-1 and TRBJ1-2; tentatively, D is TRBD1 (6 bases). The CDR3 has 13 amino acids. CDR1 is SQVTM, CDR2 ANQGSEA, per germline. V lost 5 bases to trimming and J lost 1 base, with 11 bases between them. CDR3: CSVQGRGNYGYTF. CDR3 nucleotides: TGCAGCGTTCAGGGGAGGGGTAACTATGGCTACACCTTC. Complete variable domain (other parts from reference TRBV29-1 and TRBJ1-2): SAVISQKPSRDICQRGTSLTIQCQVDSQVTMMFWYRQQPGQSLTLIATANQGSEATYESGFVIDKFPISRPNLTFSTLTVSNMSPEDSSIYLCSVQGRGNYGYTFGSGTRLTVV.

This chain links TRBV6-2 or TRBV6-3 with TRBJ1-5, with 8 nucleotides matching TRBD1. With V trimmed by 5 bases and J by 2 bases, 8 bases remained unmatched. CDR3 length: 16 residues. The germline CDR1 and CDR2 sequences are MNHEY and SVGEGT. The CDR3 loop reads CASSHRQGTGNQPQHF. The CDR3 DNA is TGTGCCAGCAGTCACCGACAGGGGACAGGCAATCAGCCCCAGCATTTT.